This T cell receptor beta chain was identified in a study of cytomegalovirus exposure and HLA in healthy donors. Germline assignment: CDR1 SNHLY and CDR2 FYNNEI. J lost 6 bases, V lost 6 bases, and 14 bases had no gene match. The CDR3 is 18 amino acids. The repertoire was sequenced with immunoSEQ multiplex PCR; TCRdb's copy has only in-frame clones and lacks some. Of about 98,000 clones in the sample, roughly nine tenths are singletons; the top ten hold 6.3%. The chain employs TRBV2 and TRBJ2-4; 13 nucleotides align to TRBD2. The specimen sequenced was PBMCs. The clonotype originates from a man aged 18 to 29 in good health and CMV-seropositive. CDR3 loop: CASSQPRTSGSGGNIQYF. In DNA, the CDR3 is TGTGCCAGCAGCCAACCAAGGACTAGCGGGAGTGGTGGAAACATTCAGTACTTC. Supplemented by reference TRBV2 and TRBJ2-4, the full variable domain reads EPEVTQTPSHQVTQMGQEVILRCVPISNHLYFYWYRQILGQKVEFLVSFYNNEISEKSEIFDDQFSVERPDGSNFTLKIRSTKLEDSAMYFCASSQPRTSGSGGNIQYFGAGTRLSVL.